This T cell receptor (beta chain) came from a study of T cell responses to AZD1222 COVID-19 vaccine. In the study overall: The study pooled second doses at about 4 or about 12 weeks.

A word on this clone: What it binds is unknown.

TCRdb's copy holds only in-frame clones and misses some; the assay was immunoSEQ multiplex PCR. This table has around 130,000 clones, roughly 94% appearing once. Regarding the study as a whole: Only a handful of AZD1222 recipients were seropositive at baseline. Spike-specific TCR breadth and depth both grew after two AZD1222 doses. It should be noted that donors were predominantly white British and more often female, and clonal diversity was possibly underestimated.

From germline, CDR1 is MDHEN and CDR2 SYDVKM. With 6 bases removed from V and 5 bases from J, the gap between germline ends came to 19 bases. CDR3 size: 15 residues. This sequence joins TRBV28 and TRBJ1-1, with D perhaps TRBD1 (5 bases). Material: peripheral blood, obtained on day 0 of AZD1222 vaccination. The source of this sequence is an adult in good health. In DNA form, the CDR3 reads TGTGCCAGCAGCCCAACTGGGGCCACGAGGACTGAAGCTTTCTTT. Translation gives CASSPTGATRTEAFF.